This T cell receptor (beta chain) was sequenced for a study of T cell responses to AZD1222 COVID-19 vaccine (dated by TCRdb to the early 2020s). In terms of the full investigation: A total of over 230 trial participants underwent TCR sequencing, of whom roughly 210 had received two doses of AZD1222 and some 25 had received two doses of the MenACWY control vaccine. Trial participants were enrolled by age into subgroups of 18-55, 56-69 and 70-plus years, and approximately 150, 30 and 60 TCR-sequenced participants, respectively, were included in these subgroups.

There are 12 amino acids in the CDR3, from cysteine to phenylalanine inclusive. Solely the CDR3 DNA is kept, with 36 bases framed from the first base. CDR1 and CDR2 are drawn from the germline V gene (reference sequence): LGHDT, YNNKEL. A distance of 10 bases separates the germline ends of V and J, which lose 7 bases and 3 bases respectively. On the study overall, not on this receptor specifically: Participants were mostly white British and included more females than males, and it was suggested by the authors that clonal diversity may have been underestimated. The whole spike protein was spanned by vaccine-associated CD4 TCRs, and dominant responses were seen in regions 160-218 and 743-854. Reportedly, close to half of the unique spike-specific TCRs recognized epitopes lying outside the regions that are mutated in the B.1.351 and B.1.1.7 variants. After two AZD1222 doses, spike-specific TCR breadth and depth were significantly higher than at day 0 and than in MenACWY recipients. No day 14 peak-response samples were available, so repertoires were characterized only after the peak T cell response. In the small 56-69-year group, the increase in depth fell short of significance, most likely because of low power. Conclusions about previously exposed vaccinees were limited because only 5 or 6 AZD1222 recipients were SARS-CoV-2 seropositive at baseline.

This clone was detected a few times. Its antigen has not been determined. No base qualities exist here, and no much larger clone lies one base off it. The CDR3 regions of human TCRbeta chains were subjected to immunosequencing. Regarding the original processing steps: Repertoire TCRs were checked for matches against a reference library of SARS-CoV-2-specific TCRs that had been generated using the MIRA antigen-specificity platform. Breadth was defined as the fraction of unique TCRs that were SARS-CoV-2-associated, and depth was defined as the fraction of total T cells that were SARS-CoV-2-associated. Using the MIRA data, each spike-specific TCR was assigned both to the spike region to which the TCR was reactive and to a CD4 or CD8 class. Log10-transformed breadth and depth values were compared by one-way ANOVA with Sidak's multiple comparisons tests. Here the immuneACCESS table is served through TCRdb, limited to in-frame sequences with V and J called. Missing clones are a known gap in these copies; in checked studies unresolved V genes cover under half, and the rest lacks a known reason. Clone size and V and J calls were adopted from that table, with D and trimming inferred from the DNA. The table for this sample lists nearly 90,000 clones; 89% of them were counted only once. Approximately 5.1% of the sample goes to the ten largest clones.

The sample's time point, from its label and the paper: about 28 days (+/-7) after the second vaccine dose. Because spike-specific TCR depth and breadth did not differ between the two schedules, AZD1222 recipients who got a second dose at roughly 4 weeks were pooled with those who got a second dose at roughly 12 weeks. The vaccinee samples were drawn from two UK trials, COV001 and COV002, one of which was a single-blind randomized controlled phase 2/3 trial testing AZD1222 (ChAdOx1 nCoV-19) in healthy adults. For TCRbeta chain sequencing, PBMC samples were collected from trial participants at day 0 and at day 28 after the second dose.

The rearrangement combines TRBV3-1 (or the pseudogene TRBV3-2) with TRBJ2-7; the best D guess is TRBD2, with 6 bases matching. Sequences were derived from peripheral blood, sampled 28 days after the second AZD1222 dose. This clonotype originated in an adult who received the AZD1222 COVID-19 vaccine. The CDR3 region has the sequence CASNGGNYEQYF. The DNA sequence is as follows: TGTGCCAGCAACGGAGGGAACTACGAGCAGTACTTC.